This is a list of T cell receptor beta chains from one sample in a study of T-cell reconstitution after alpha-beta-depleted transplantation in children. Each CDR3 protein gets one entry after TCRdb re-called the PCR reads with MiXCR. Seen here are over 550,000 distinct CDR3 sequences, roughly a tenth observed once, and the top ten hold less than 5%. Sequencing used PBMCs from the stem cell graft donor, obtained from the stem cell graft. Receptor source: a human donor who donated a stem cell graft to a child with acute myeloid leukemia. CDR3s include the opening cysteine and the closing phenylalanine or tryptophan. D genes are given only for firm matches. The listing skips clone size in some rows; elsewhere it reads once, few, many or a size class.

TRBJ2-2 | TRBV5-1 | - | - | TGCGCCAGCAGCTTGATACAGTCAACCGGGGAGCTGTTTTTT | CASSLIQSTGELFF
TRBJ2-7 | TRBV28 | TRBD2 | - | TGTGCCAGCAGGGCGGGAGGGGCTGCCTACGAGCAGTACTTC | CASRAGGAAYEQYF
TRBJ2-7 | TRBV7-2 | TRBD2 | few | TGTGCCAGCAGCTTAGGGACTAGCGGACCCTACTACGAGCAGTACTTC | CASSLGTSGPYYEQYF
TRBJ1-2 | TRBV12-3/TRBV12-4 | - | few | TGTGCCAGCACCCTCGGGGATAGGGGCTACACCTTC | CASTLGDRGYTF
TRBJ2-3 | TRBV2 | - | - | TGTGCCAGCAGACTAGACAGGGAGGTCACAGATACGCAGTATTTT | CASRLDREVTDTQYF
TRBJ2-5 | TRBV5-1 | - | once | TGCGCCAGCAGTTCCCAGGACCCTTACCAAGAGACCCAGTACTTC | CASSSQDPYQETQYF
TRBJ2-7 | TRBV3-1 | - | - | TGTGCCACCAGCCACCGAAGACAGAGCTCCTACGAGCAGTACTTC | CATSHRRQSSYEQYF
TRBJ2-1 | TRBV28 | - | few | TGTGCCAGCAGTTTAGAGGCTCCACCGGTCTGGTTCTTC | CASSLEAPPVWFF
TRBJ2-3 | TRBV7-3 | - | - | TGTGCCAGCAGCCCAATGGGACTTCTTTCAGATACGCAGTATTTT | CASSPMGLLSDTQYF
TRBJ2-2 | TRBV6-1 | TRBD2 | - | TGTGCCAGCAGTAGGGGGACTAGCGGATCCACCGGGGAGCTGTTTTTT | CASSRGTSGSTGELFF
TRBJ2-3 | TRBV11-2 | - | - | TGTGCCAGCAGCTTTGTCCATGGAGATACGCAGTATTTT | CASSFVHGDTQYF
TRBJ1-4 | TRBV20-1 | - | many | TGCAGTGCTAGGGACATTGGCGTTGTTGAAAAACTGTTTTTT | CSARDIGVVEKLFF
TRBJ2-3 | TRBV27 | - | - | TGTGCCAGCAGTCCCCGACTCGGGGCAAGGCTAAACACAGATACGCAGTATTTT | CASSPRLGARLNTDTQYF
TRBJ1-2 | TRBV20-1 | TRBD1 | few | TGCAGTGCCCCTGAGGGGGCCTACTATGGCTACACCTTC | CSAPEGAYYGYTF
TRBJ2-7 | TRBV7-2 | - | few | TGTGCCAGCAGCCGACTGGTCGAGCAGTACTTC | CASSRLVEQYF
TRBJ2-2 | TRBV29-1 | - | many | TGCAGCGGGTTTAACACCGGGGAGCTGTTTTTT | CSGFNTGELFF
TRBJ2-1 | TRBV6-2/TRBV6-3 | - | - | TGTGCCAGCAGTTACCAGGGGCCGCACAACAATGAGCAGTTCTTC | CASSYQGPHNNEQFF
TRBJ2-7 | TRBV10-3 | TRBD1 | - | TGTGCCATCGGGACAGGACCCTACGAGCAGTACTTC | CAIGTGPYEQYF
TRBJ2-2 | TRBV15 | - | - | TGTGCCACCAGCAGAGATCTGGCTGCCGGCACCGGGGAGCTGTTTTTT | CATSRDLAAGTGELFF
TRBJ2-7 | TRBV10-3 | TRBD1 | - | TGTGCCATCAGAACAGGGGGCCAAGCGAACTACGAGCAGTACTTC | CAIRTGGQANYEQYF
TRBJ1-1 | TRBV12-3/TRBV12-4 | - | many | TGTGCCAGCAGTTTGGGGACTGGGGCTGAAGCTTTCTTT | CASSLGTGAEAFF
TRBJ2-3 | TRBV9 | - | many | TGTGCCAGCAGCGTTACCCTACAACTTAGCACAGATACGCAGTATTTT | CASSVTLQLSTDTQYF
TRBJ1-1 | TRBV15 | - | - | TGTGCCACCAGCAGAGATAAGGGTCTAATGCCGGGGACCTTT | CATSRDKGLMPGTF
TRBJ2-7 | TRBV7-2 | - | few | TGTGCCAGCACCACCAAGGCTGGACCGAGCCCCGAGCAGTACTTC | CASTTKAGPSPEQYF
TRBJ2-4 | TRBV28 | - | many | TGTGCCAGCAACTCCGGGCAGGTAGCCAAAAACATTCAGTACTTC | CASNSGQVAKNIQYF
TRBJ1-5 | TRBV20-1 | - | many | TGCAGTGCTAGAGAGGGCGATCAGCCCCAGCATTTT | CSAREGDQPQHF
TRBJ2-5 | TRBV5-6 | - | - | TGTGCCAGCAGCAACTGGGGCGTGTACCAAGAGACCCAGTACTTC | CASSNWGVYQETQYF
TRBJ2-7 | TRBV6-5 | TRBD2 | many | TGTGCCAGCAGTTACTCGGTTGGCCTAGCGGGAGGGCCTCTCTACGAGCAGTACTTC | CASSYSVGLAGGPLYEQYF
TRBJ1-2 | TRBV25-1 | - | many | TGTGCCAGCAGTGACCGGGTTTGGGGCTACACCTTC | CASSDRVWGYTF
TRBJ1-1 | TRBV4-1 | - | few | TGCGCCAGCAGCCAAGAGTTGAATCACCACCTAGGCGCTTTCTTT | CASSQELNHHLGAFF
TRBJ2-1 | TRBV12-3/TRBV12-4 | - | many | TGTGCCAGCACCTTTTGGGGGAGCTCCTACAATGAGCAGTTCTTC | CASTFWGSSYNEQFF
TRBJ2-7 | TRBV27 | - | many | TGTGCCAGCAGTTCCTCCTCGGGGGCCGGCGAGCAGTACTTC | CASSSSSGAGEQYF
TRBJ2-1 | TRBV20-1 | - | many | TGCAGTGCGACCACCCGTGTCGGGAGAGCCAACAATGAGCAGTTCTTC | CSATTRVGRANNEQFF
TRBJ1-1 | TRBV6-4 | - | - | TGTGCCAGCAGTGACGAGCCGGGCACTGAAGCTTTCTTT | CASSDEPGTEAFF
TRBJ1-2 | TRBV27 | - | - | TGTGCCAGCAGTGTTGGGGGCTCAGGCTATGGCTACACCTTC | CASSVGGSGYGYTF
TRBJ2-1 | TRBV5-1 | - | few | TGCGCCAGCAGCTTGGAGTCGGTAGGGGTCAGCAATGAGCAGTTCTTC | CASSLESVGVSNEQFF
TRBJ2-3 | TRBV12-3/TRBV12-4 | - | many | TGTGCCAGCAGTTTAACGGCAGTTAGCACAGATACGCAGTATTTT | CASSLTAVSTDTQYF
TRBJ2-1 | TRBV29-1 | TRBD2 | medium-sized | TGCAGCGTAGTACTAGCGCAAGGCTCCTACAATGAGCAGTTCTTC | CSVVLAQGSYNEQFF
TRBJ2-7 | TRBV29-1 | - | - | TGCAGCGCCGCCAGGGCAGCTGCCGGCTACGAGCAGTACTTC | CSAARAAAGYEQYF
TRBJ2-7 | TRBV12-3/TRBV12-4 | TRBD2 | many | TGTGCCAGCAGTTTGGGGGGGGTTGGAACCTACGAGCAGTACTTC | CASSLGGVGTYEQYF
TRBJ2-3 | TRBV7-9 | TRBD1 | many | TGTGCCAGCAGCCAGGACAGGGTTAACACAGATACGCAGTATTTT | CASSQDRVNTDTQYF
TRBJ2-2 | TRBV19 | TRBD2 | - | TGTGCCAGTAGTATAGCCCTAGCGGGAAACACCGGGGAGCTGTTTTTT | CASSIALAGNTGELFF
TRBJ2-5 | TRBV7-3 | - | - | TGTGCCAGCAGCTTAAATGGGGGCGCGGAGACCCAGTACTTC | CASSLNGGAETQYF
TRBJ2-5 | TRBV6-5 | - | many | TGTGCCAGCGGGAGGAAGGCGGAGACCCAGTACTTC | CASGRKAETQYF
TRBJ2-5 | TRBV12-3/TRBV12-4 | - | - | TGTGCCAGCAGCCCTTCCCGTAATCAAGAGACCCAGTACTTC | CASSPSRNQETQYF
TRBJ1-4 | TRBV20-1 | - | few | TGCAGTGCCCCTTCTGGGGGGTTTGGAGAAAAACTGTTTTTT | CSAPSGGFGEKLFF